Shown below are 24 T cell receptor beta chains from a single sample sequenced in a study of blood T cell repertoires in COVID-19. The method was immunoSEQ multiplex PCR; TCRdb's version includes in-frame clones alone and lacks a portion of them. The data hold 260,000 or so clones, with 86% observed a single time. Sequenced: PBMCs or T cells enriched from blood (not recorded which). The receptors here all came from a man in his late teens or twenties who had recovered from COVID-19.

The rearrangement joins TRBV6-5 to TRBJ2-7; 10 nucleotides line up with TRBD2. This CDR3 region has 15 residues. The V and J ends lost 10 bases and 4 bases, in that order; junction bases with no gene match: 13. Germline V CDR1 and CDR2: MNHEY, SVGAGI. CDR3 sequence: CATGISGTSEYEQYF. The CDR3 DNA reads TGTGCCACCGGGATTTCCGGGACTAGCGAGTACGAGCAGTACTTC.

CDR3 residues: CASSQGFGTVATNEKLFF. The CDR3 DNA reads as TGTGCCAGCAGCCAAGGTTTCGGGACAGTTGCAACTAATGAAAAACTGTTTTTT. The rearrangement joins TRBV3-1 (or the pseudogene TRBV3-2) to TRBJ1-4; 7 bases align to TRBD1. Unmatched junction bases numbered 8, after V lost 1 base and J lost 0 bases. The CDR3 is 18 residues long. Germline V gene data show CDR1 as LGHDT and CDR2 as YNNKEL (reference sequence).

The chain has TRBV6-1 and TRBJ2-1; 15 nucleotides match TRBD2. The CDR3 has 18 residues. Trimming removed 2 bases from V and 7 bases from J; junction bases left unmatched: 9. From germline, CDR1 is MNHNS and CDR2 SASEGT. The DNA for the CDR3 is TGTGCCAGCAGTGAAAGCGGGCCCGGGACTAGCGGGAGGAATGAGCAGTTCTTC. Protein product: CASSESGPGTSGRNEQFF.

The CDR3 is CASSLKATDRGSTGELFF. The CDR3 bases are TGTGCCAGCAGCTTAAAGGCTACCGACAGGGGATCAACCGGGGAGCTGTTTTTT. This chain connects TRBV7-3 to TRBJ2-2, with TRBD1 matching 8 bases. This CDR3 comprises 18 residues. The V and J ends lost 1 base and 5 bases, in that order; junction bases with no gene match: 12. Germline values: CDR1 SGHTA, CDR2 FQGTGA.

The V gene is TRBV5-1, the J gene TRBJ2-2, with TRBD2 identical over 11 bases. Per the germline V gene, CDR1 is SGHRS and CDR2 is YFSETQ. After removal of 2 bases from V and 0 bases from J, the junction contained 0 bases not matched to a gene. The CDR3 spans 16 residues. CDR3 region: CASSFSGRANTGELFF. The DNA for the CDR3 is TGCGCCAGCAGCTTTAGCGGGAGGGCGAACACCGGGGAGCTGTTTTTT.

V usage is TRBV5-1 and J usage is TRBJ1-2; maybe TRBD1 (5 bases). Trimming stripped 1 base from V and 7 bases from J, with 11 bases between. This CDR3 has 13 amino acids. Germline CDR1 SGHRS, CDR2 YFSETQ. CDR3: CASSLSIGAGYTF. In DNA, the CDR3 is TGCGCCAGCAGCTTGTCAATTGGGGCTGGCTACACCTTC.

This clone was detected once. V gene TRBV6-2 or TRBV6-3 combines with J gene TRBJ2-7, with 12 bases fitting TRBD1. V shed 2 bases, J shed 4 bases, and the junction held 6 bases outside the gene matches. CDR1 is MNHEY, CDR2 SVGEGT, per germline. The CDR3 has 16 amino acids. As DNA, the CDR3 is TGTGCCAGCAGTTACCCACCGGGACAGGGGGCATACGAGCAGTACTTC. Protein sequence: CASSYPPGQGAYEQYF.

The J gene is TRBJ1-5, the V gene TRBV12-3 or TRBV12-4; 7 bases fit TRBD1. J lost 7 bases, V lost 6 bases, and 6 bases had no gene match. CDR3 length: 13 residues. This chain's CDR3 is CASRQGQLQPQHF. The CDR3 DNA sequence: TGTGCCAGCAGGCAGGGACAGCTACAGCCCCAGCATTTT.

The CDR3 DNA reads TGTGCCAGCAGTACCGGACTAAGGGAGCAGTACTTC. It encodes CASSTGLREQYF. V and J are TRBV12-3 or TRBV12-4 and TRBJ2-7, with TRBD2 as a possible D gene (6 bases). Trimming took off 5 bases at V and 7 bases at J, with 12 bases between the two ends. The CDR3 is 12 residues long.

The genes are TRBV14 and TRBJ2-1; D not certain. The germline V gene has CDR1 SGHDN and CDR2 FVKESK. The CDR3 is 13 residues long. V gave up 7 bases and J gave up 6 bases, with 13 bases separating them. The CDR3 here is CASNASPGNEQFF. DNA of the CDR3: TGTGCCAGCAACGCAAGCCCCGGCAATGAGCAGTTCTTC.

The chain recombines TRBV7-8 with TRBJ1-2; TRBD1 matches 9 bases. The CDR3 totals 15 residues. V dropped 5 bases and J dropped 4; count of bases not matched to a gene: 8. Germline CDR1 SGHVS, CDR2 FQNEAQ. The CDR3 region is CASSPSTGGPYGYTF. The CDR3 DNA sequence: TGTGCCAGCAGCCCCTCGACAGGGGGTCCCTATGGCTACACCTTC.

The rearrangement joins TRBV28 to TRBJ2-3, with a possible D match to TRBD2 (5 bases). V lost 10 bases and J 2 bases, leaving 10 bases between the germline ends. The CDR3 sequence is 12 residues long. Germline V CDR1 and CDR2: MDHEN, SYDVKM. CDR3: CATAGNTDTQYF. CDR3 bases: TGTGCCACCGCCGGGAACACAGATACGCAGTATTTT.

The chain has TRBV11-3 and TRBJ2-1; D is possibly TRBD2 (7 bases). The CDR3 is made up of 17 amino acids. CDR1 and CDR2 from the germline V gene are SGHNT and YENEEA. Trimming removed 0 bases at V and 0 bases at J, with 12 bases between. CDR3 coding DNA: TGTGCCAGCAGCTTAGATCGGGGGGCCCGCTCCTACAATGAGCAGTTCTTC. Encoded protein: CASSLDRGARSYNEQFF.

This chain connects TRBV24-1 to TRBJ2-2; TRBD1 matches 7 bases. The CDR3 runs to 16 residues. In germline, CDR1 is KGHDR, CDR2 SFDVKD. V was clipped by 4 bases and J by 1 base; unmatched bases: 5. CDR3 nucleotide sequence: TGTGCCACCAGTGACCCTAGGACAGGGAACACCGGGGAGCTGTTTTTT. Translation: CATSDPRTGNTGELFF.

J is TRBJ1-4 and V is TRBV11-1; 10 bases fit TRBD1. The CDR3 has 15 amino acids. J lost 8 bases, V lost 4 bases, and 7 bases had no gene match. CDR1 SGHAT and CDR2 FQDESV come from the germline V gene (reference sequence). In nucleotides, the CDR3 is TGTGCCAGCAGCTCCCGACAGGGGGCCGGGGAAAAACTGTTTTTT. Translating gives CASSSRQGAGEKLFF.

The chain employs TRBV27 and TRBJ1-2; possible D gene TRBD1, 5 bases. The V gene's germline CDR1 is MNHEY and CDR2 SMNVEV (reference sequence). The length of the CDR3 is 16 residues. Trimming took off 3 bases at V and 1 base at J, with 15 bases between the two ends. CDR3 sequence: CASSFSPQADNYGYTF. CDR3 bases: TGTGCCAGCAGTTTTTCACCACAGGCCGATAACTATGGCTACACCTTC.

The rearrangement uses TRBV28 and TRBJ1-5; 9 bases map to TRBD1. Germline V gives CDR1 MDHEN, CDR2 SYDVKM. This CDR3 spans 17 amino acids. The junction had 11 bases not matched to a gene; V was cut back by 6 bases and J by 2 bases. This CDR3 is CASRGPWDRVGNQPQHF. The CDR3 coding sequence is TGTGCCAGCAGGGGGCCCTGGGACAGGGTTGGCAATCAGCCCCAGCATTTT.

V and J are TRBV21-1 and TRBJ1-5; the DNA was not compared with TRBD1, the D call given in the table. TRBV21-1 is described as a pseudogene. The CDR3 is made up of 15 amino acids. CDR3 loop: CASSKTPWRNQPQHF. In nucleotides, the CDR3 is TGTGCCAGCAGCAAAACCCCCTGGCGCAATCAGCCCCAGCATTTT.

The rearrangement uses TRBV6-5 and TRBJ1-2, with D possibly matching TRBD1 (5 bases). Germline V gene lookup returns CDR1 MNHEY and CDR2 SVGAGI. Trimming pared 8 bases from V and 3 bases from J, leaving 16 bases between. CDR3 length: 14 amino acids. The CDR3 region is CASGPQGGDYGYTF. The DNA for the CDR3 is TGTGCCAGCGGGCCTCAGGGCGGCGACTATGGCTACACCTTC.

V is TRBV28 and J is TRBJ2-7; the D gene is possibly TRBD2 (7 bases). Trimming left V 3 bases short and J 5 bases short, with 17 bases between. The V gene's germline CDR1 is MDHEN and CDR2 SYDVKM. This CDR3 region has 15 residues. The DNA for the CDR3 is TGTGCCAGCAGTTTCGGGGGCGGGAGTATGGACGAGCAGTACTTC. It is translated as CASSFGGGSMDEQYF. Using reference TRBV28 and TRBJ2-7 for the parts outside the CDR3, the full variable domain is DVKVTQSSRYLVKRTGEKVFLECVQDMDHENMFWYRQDPGLGLRLIYFSYDVKMKEKGDIPEGYSVSREKKERFSLILESASTNQTSMYLCASSFGGGSMDEQYFGPGTRLTVT.

This rearrangement joins TRBV5-1 to TRBJ2-3; possibly TRBD1 for D (6 bases). The germline V gene encodes CDR1 SGHRS and CDR2 YFSETQ. V shed 1 base and J shed 3 bases, with 12 bases lying between them. The CDR3 spans 15 residues. The CDR3 region is CASSLPQGPTDTQYF. The CDR3, as DNA: TGCGCCAGCAGCTTGCCGCAGGGGCCGACAGATACGCAGTATTTT.

This chain joins TRBV5-5 and TRBJ2-5, with D possibly TRBD1 on 6 matching bases. Trimming removed 3 bases at V and 2 bases at J, with 8 bases between. This CDR3 has 13 amino acids. Germline V gene sequence: CDR1 SGHKS, CDR2 YYEKEE (reference sequence). The CDR3, as DNA: TGTGCCAGCAGCTGGGACAAGCAAGAGACCCAGTACTTC. It specifies CASSWDKQETQYF. Combining the CDR3 with reference TRBV5-5 and TRBJ2-5 gives the whole variable domain DAGVTQSPTHLIKTRGQQVTLRCSPISGHKSVSWYQQVLGQGPQFIFQYYEKEERGRGNFPDRFSARQFPNYSSELNVNALLLGDSALYLCASSWDKQETQYFGPGTRLLVL.

The genes are TRBV28 and TRBJ1-5; 8 positions agree with TRBD1. Germline-derived CDR1 and CDR2 are MDHEN and SYDVKM. The V gene end was trimmed by 8 bases and the J gene end by 5 bases; junction bases not matched to a gene: 11. The CDR3 runs 15 residues. The CDR3 nucleotides read TGTGCCAGCTTGGGGTCAGGGGGCCGCGATCAGCCCCAGCATTTT. Its protein is CASLGSGGRDQPQHF.

The chain couples TRBV6-1 to TRBJ2-7; the match to TRBD2 covers 8 bases. Germline CDR1 reads MNHNS; CDR2 reads SASEGT. V shed 0 bases and J 2 bases; nucleotides not matched to a gene: 9. This CDR3 is 17 amino acids long. The CDR3 DNA follows: TGTGCCAGCAGTGAAGCGCTTCGAGGGACTAGAACCTACGAGCAGTACTTC. Residues: CASSEALRGTRTYEQYF.